This T cell receptor beta chain was observed in a study of HIV-infected patients and healthy controls. About 500 ng RNA was reverse transcribed with alpha and beta constant-region primers. Separate chain-specific third strand synthesis with multiplexing indices produced the alpha and beta libraries. TCRdb re-called the 5' RACE reads through MiXCR, storing one row per CDR3 protein. The profile shows 15,000 to 20,000 distinct CDR3 sequences, roughly a tenth of them singletons. From germline, CDR1 is SGHTA and CDR2 FQGNSA. V was pared by 5 bases and J by 5 bases, with 8 bases of the junction left unmatched. The CDR3 totals 16 residues. Points on this clonotype: As yet, its antigen is unknown.

Whole-study findings and limits: During therapy, HIV-associated CDR3s fell significantly in frequency, while CMV-associated CDR3s did not change significantly.

The repertoire came from unfractionated whole blood and reflected all unsorted peripheral T cells. Sequencing was performed on blood. The source is an adult in good health. This rearrangement joins TRBV7-2 to TRBJ2-2; TRBD2 agrees at 10 bases. CDR3 residues: CASSRGLAEGTGELFF. The CDR3 coding sequence is TGTGCCAGCAGCCGCGGACTAGCGGAGGGGACCGGGGAGCTGTTTTTT.